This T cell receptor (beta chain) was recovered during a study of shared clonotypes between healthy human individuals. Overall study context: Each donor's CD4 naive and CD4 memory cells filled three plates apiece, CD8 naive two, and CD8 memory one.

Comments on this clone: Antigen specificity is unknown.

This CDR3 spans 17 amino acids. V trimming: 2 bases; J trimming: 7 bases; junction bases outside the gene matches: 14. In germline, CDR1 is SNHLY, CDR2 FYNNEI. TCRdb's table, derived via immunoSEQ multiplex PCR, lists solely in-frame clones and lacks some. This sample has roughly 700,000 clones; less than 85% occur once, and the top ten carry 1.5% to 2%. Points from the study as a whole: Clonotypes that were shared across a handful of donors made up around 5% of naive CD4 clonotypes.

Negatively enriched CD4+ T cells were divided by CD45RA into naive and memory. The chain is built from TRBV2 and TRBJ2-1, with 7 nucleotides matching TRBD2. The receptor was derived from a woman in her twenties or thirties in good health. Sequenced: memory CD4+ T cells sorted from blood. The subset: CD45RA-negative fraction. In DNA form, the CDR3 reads TGTGCCAGCAGTGAATTGGGGGGGAGGGCCGGAGGGAATGAGCAGTTCTTC. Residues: CASSELGGRAGGNEQFF. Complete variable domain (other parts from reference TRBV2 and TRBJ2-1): EPEVTQTPSHQVTQMGQEVILRCVPISNHLYFYWYRQILGQKVEFLVSFYNNEISEKSEIFDDQFSVERPDGSNFTLKIRSTKLEDSAMYFCASSELGGRAGGNEQFFGPGTRLTVL.